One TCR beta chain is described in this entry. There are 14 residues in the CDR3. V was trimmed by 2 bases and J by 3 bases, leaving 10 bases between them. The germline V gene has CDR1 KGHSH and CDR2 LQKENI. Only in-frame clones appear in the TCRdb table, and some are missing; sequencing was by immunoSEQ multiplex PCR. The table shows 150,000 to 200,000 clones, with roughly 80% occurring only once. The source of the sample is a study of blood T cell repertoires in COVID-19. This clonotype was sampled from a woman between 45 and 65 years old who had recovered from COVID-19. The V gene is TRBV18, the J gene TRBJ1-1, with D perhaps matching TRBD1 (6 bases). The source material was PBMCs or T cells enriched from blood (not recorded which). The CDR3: CASSPNRQDTEAFF. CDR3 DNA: TGTGCCAGCTCACCAAACAGACAGGACACTGAAGCTTTCTTT. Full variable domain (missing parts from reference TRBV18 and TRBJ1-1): NAGVMQNPRHLVRRRGQEARLRCSPMKGHSHVYWYRQLPEEGLKFMVYLQKENIIDESGMPKERFSAEFPKEGPSILRIQQVVRGDSAAYFCASSPNRQDTEAFFGQGTRLTVV.